This T cell receptor beta chain was captured by sequencing in a study of blood T cells in healthy people across ages. CDR3 length: 14 residues. The V gene's germline CDR1 is LGHNT and CDR2 FRNRAP. V gave up 5 bases and J gave up 0 bases, with 8 bases separating them. Using a J-beta primer mix together with a sample-barcoded 5' primer, a second PCR was run for roughly 6 to 11 cycles. TCRdb re-derived calls from the 5' RACE reads in MiXCR, one entry per CDR3 protein. The sample has 1.5 million to 2 million distinct CDR3 sequences, roughly 28% seen once. The chain uses TRBV12-5 and TRBJ1-5, with unresolved D. This clonotype was sampled from a woman aged 25 to 39 in good health. The sample was blood. The CDR3 DNA sequence: TGTGCTAGTGGTCGCGGTGGTAGCAATCAGCCCCAGCATTTT. Translating it yields CASGRGGSNQPQHF.